A selection of T cell receptor beta chains follows, all from one sample in a study of shared clonotypes between healthy human individuals. Clones were sequenced by immunoSEQ multiplex PCR, and TCRdb holds only the in-frame ones, with some missing. The data show 2 million to 3 million clones, with roughly 93% seen just once and 0.35% to 0.45% held by the top ten. The sample was naive CD4+ T cells from PBMCs. The receptors derive from a man aged 18 to 35 in good health. Some clones in this sample may be carry-over from other donors' samples. CDR3s include the opening cysteine and the closing phenylalanine or tryptophan. The order of the fields is J gene, D gene, V gene, clone size, CDR3 protein, CDR3 DNA. D genes are given only for firm matches. Rows may omit the clone size; those that give it use once, few, many or a size class.

>TRBJ2-5|.|TRBV5-6|.
CASSDPRVGETQYF
TGTGCCAGCAGCGACCCGCGGGTGGGGGAGACCCAGTACTTC
>TRBJ2-2|.|TRBV4-1|once
CASSHPQGRTGELFF
TGCGCCAGCAGCCATCCCCAGGGGCGCACCGGGGAGCTGTTTTTT
>TRBJ2-7|.|TRBV29-1|.
CSVVERGDRYEQYF
TGCAGCGTTGTGGAGAGAGGGGACCGATACGAGCAGTACTTC
>TRBJ2-3|.|TRBV27|.
CASSSGPDTQYF
TGTGCCAGCAGCAGCGGCCCAGATACGCAGTATTTT
>TRBJ2-7|TRBD2|TRBV28|.
CASSPGASGNYEQYF
TGTGCCAGCAGCCCTGGGGCTAGCGGGAACTACGAGCAGTACTTC
>TRBJ2-3|.|TRBV15|.
CATSRGTASTDTQYF
TGTGCCACCAGCAGAGGGACGGCTAGCACAGATACGCAGTATTTT
>TRBJ2-1|.|TRBV10-3|.
CAHRGRSNEQFF
TGTGCCCACCGGGGGCGATCTAATGAGCAGTTCTTC
>TRBJ1-1|.|TRBV28|.
CASSFLTRDGYEAFF
TGTGCCAGCAGTTTCCTTACCCGGGACGGTTATGAAGCTTTCTTT
>TRBJ1-2|.|TRBV19|.
CASSLSPAGRPNYGYTF
TGTGCCAGTAGTCTCAGCCCGGCAGGGAGACCGAACTATGGCTACACCTTC
>TRBJ2-1|TRBD2|TRBV27|.
CASSLPRTSGFYNEQFF
TGTGCCAGCAGTCTGCCCCGGACTAGCGGTTTTTACAATGAGCAGTTCTTC
>TRBJ2-1|.|TRBV11-2|.
CASSLGDFEWDNEQFF
TGTGCCAGCAGCTTGGGGGACTTCGAATGGGACAATGAGCAGTTCTTC
>TRBJ2-3|.|TRBV4-2|.
CASSQDPGTRSQYF
TGTGCCAGCAGCCAAGATCCGGGAACCCGGTCGCAGTATTTT
>TRBJ2-3|.|TRBV19|.
CASSIGRTYSTDTQYF
TGTGCCAGTAGTATAGGCAGGACCTATAGCACAGATACGCAGTATTTT
>TRBJ1-2|.|TRBV5-8|.
CASSLSPNYGYTF
TGTGCCAGCAGCCTGAGTCCTAACTATGGCTACACCTTC
>TRBJ2-1|.|TRBV29-1|.
CSVAGVAYNEQFF
TGCAGCGTTGCGGGAGTTGCCTACAATGAGCAGTTCTTC
>TRBJ2-7|.|TRBV7-3|.
CASSPTVSSYEQYF
TGTGCCAGCAGCCCGACGGTAAGCTCCTACGAGCAGTACTTC
>TRBJ1-2|TRBD1|TRBV28|.
CASRRTGNYGYTF
TGTGCCAGCAGGAGGACAGGCAACTATGGCTACACCTTC
>TRBJ2-3|.|TRBV23-1|once
CASSQSIRTDTQYF
TGCGCCAGCAGTCAATCGATTAGGACAGATACGCAGTATTTT
>TRBJ2-3|.|TRBV30|.
CAWSVPGRIHTDTQYF
TGTGCCTGGAGTGTCCCGGGGCGGATACACACAGATACGCAGTATTTT
>TRBJ1-5|.|TRBV28|.
CASSSAGGTHSNQPQHF
TGTGCCAGCAGTTCCGCAGGCGGGACTCATAGCAATCAGCCCCAGCATTTT
>TRBJ2-7|TRBD2|TRBV18|.
CASSRVLREVNEQYF
TGTGCCAGCTCCCGGGTCTTGCGGGAGGTCAACGAGCAGTACTTC
>TRBJ2-2|.|TRBV9|.
CASSPSWAIGELFF
TGTGCCAGCAGCCCTAGCTGGGCAATCGGGGAGCTGTTTTTT
>TRBJ2-2|.|TRBV7-9|.
CASSRDSTGELFF
TGTGCCAGCAGCCGAGACAGCACCGGGGAGCTGTTTTTT
>TRBJ2-2|.|TRBV6-6|.
CASTYPPGTGELFF
TGTGCCAGCACCTACCCCCCGGGCACCGGGGAGCTGTTTTTT
>TRBJ2-7|.|TRBV9|once
CASSVDASSYEQYF
TGTGCCAGCAGCGTAGATGCTAGCTCCTACGAGCAGTACTTC
>TRBJ2-3|.|TRBV10-1|.
CASRQQGTDTQYF
TGCGCCAGCAGACAACAGGGCACAGATACGCAGTATTTT
>TRBJ1-4|.|TRBV4-3|.
CASSQEPGIEKLFF
TGCGCCAGCAGCCAAGAACCGGGGATCGAAAAACTGTTTTTT
>TRBJ2-1|TRBD2|TRBV13|.
CASQESGRAYNEQFF
TGTGCCAGCCAAGAAAGCGGGAGAGCCTACAATGAGCAGTTCTTC
>TRBJ2-2|TRBD2|TRBV5-1|.
CASSSPSGTGELFF
TGCGCCAGCAGCTCCCCTAGCGGGACCGGGGAGCTGTTTTTT
>TRBJ1-5|.|TRBV7-2|.
CASRGQPGQPQHF
TGTGCCAGCAGAGGACAGCCCGGTCAGCCCCAGCATTTT
>TRBJ2-3|TRBD2|TRBV29-1|.
CSVSGRMSDTQYF
TGCAGCGTTAGCGGGAGAATGTCAGATACGCAGTATTTT
>TRBJ1-1|.|TRBV28|.
CATGSAGTEAFF
TGTGCCACAGGGTCTGCGGGGACTGAAGCTTTCTTT
>TRBJ2-3|TRBD2|TRBV9|.
CASSAYLTSGSTDTQYF
TGTGCCAGCAGCGCCTACCTGACTAGCGGGTCCACAGATACGCAGTATTTT
>TRBJ2-7|.|TRBV28|.
CASSLQAIQYF
TGTGCCAGCAGTTTACAAGCTATCCAGTACTTC
>TRBJ2-7|TRBD1|TRBV28|.
CASSGGQGYSYEQYF
TGTGCCAGCAGCGGGGGACAGGGATACTCCTACGAGCAGTACTTC